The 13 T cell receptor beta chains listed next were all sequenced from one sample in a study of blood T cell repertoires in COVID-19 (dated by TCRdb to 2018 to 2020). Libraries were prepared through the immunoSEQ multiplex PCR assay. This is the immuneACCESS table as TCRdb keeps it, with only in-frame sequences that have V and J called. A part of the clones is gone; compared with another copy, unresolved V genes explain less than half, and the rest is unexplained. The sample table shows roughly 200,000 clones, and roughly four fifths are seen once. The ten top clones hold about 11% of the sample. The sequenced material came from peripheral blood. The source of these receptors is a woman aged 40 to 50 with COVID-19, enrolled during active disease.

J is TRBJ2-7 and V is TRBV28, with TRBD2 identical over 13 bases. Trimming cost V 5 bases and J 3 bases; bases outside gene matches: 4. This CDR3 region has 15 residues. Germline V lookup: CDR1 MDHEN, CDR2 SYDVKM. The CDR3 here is CASSNGLAGVYEQYV. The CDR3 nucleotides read TGTGCCAGCAGTAACGGACTAGCGGGGGTCTACGAGCAGTACGTC.

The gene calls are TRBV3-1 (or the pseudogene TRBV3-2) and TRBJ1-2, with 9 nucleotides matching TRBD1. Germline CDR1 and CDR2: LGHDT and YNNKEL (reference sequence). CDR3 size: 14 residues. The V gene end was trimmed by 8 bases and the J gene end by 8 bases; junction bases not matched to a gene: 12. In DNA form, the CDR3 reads TGTGCCAGCGGGAAGACAGGGGGATCGGGAGGCTACACCTTC. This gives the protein CASGKTGGSGGYTF.

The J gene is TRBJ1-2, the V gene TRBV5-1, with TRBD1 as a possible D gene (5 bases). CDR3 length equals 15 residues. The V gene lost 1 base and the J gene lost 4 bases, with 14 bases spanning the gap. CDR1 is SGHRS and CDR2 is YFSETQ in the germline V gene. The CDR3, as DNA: TGCGCCAGCAGCTTGTCTGCAGGGAAGGGCTATGGCTACACCTTC. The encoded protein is CASSLSAGKGYGYTF.

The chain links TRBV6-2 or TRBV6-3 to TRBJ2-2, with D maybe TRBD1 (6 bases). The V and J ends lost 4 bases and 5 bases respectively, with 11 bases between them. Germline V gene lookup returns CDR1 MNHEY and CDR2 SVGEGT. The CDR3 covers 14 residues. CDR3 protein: CASSSHRVTGELFF. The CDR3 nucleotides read TGTGCCAGCAGTTCCCACAGGGTTACCGGGGAGCTGTTTTTT.

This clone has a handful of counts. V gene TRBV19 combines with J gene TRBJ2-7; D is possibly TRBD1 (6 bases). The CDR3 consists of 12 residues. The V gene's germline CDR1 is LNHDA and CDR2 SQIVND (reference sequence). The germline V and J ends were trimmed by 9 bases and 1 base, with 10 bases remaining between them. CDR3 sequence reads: CASSTGSYEQYF. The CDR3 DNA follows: TGTGCCAGCTCGACAGGTTCCTACGAGCAGTACTTC.

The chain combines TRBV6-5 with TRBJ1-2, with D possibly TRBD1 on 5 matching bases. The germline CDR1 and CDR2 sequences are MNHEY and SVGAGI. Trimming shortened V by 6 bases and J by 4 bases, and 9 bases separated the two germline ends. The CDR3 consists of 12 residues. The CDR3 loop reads CASSSDSYGYTF. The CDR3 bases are TGTGCCAGCAGCTCAGACAGCTATGGCTACACCTTC.

The CDR3 sequence is CASRLGLAGDEQYF. In DNA form, the CDR3 reads TGTGCCAGCAGACTCGGACTAGCGGGAGACGAGCAGTACTTC. The V gene is TRBV28, the J gene TRBJ2-7; 13 nucleotides agree with TRBD2. The J segment lost 5 bases and the V segment lost 6 bases, leaving 4 bases of the junction unmatched. CDR1 and CDR2 (germline): MDHEN, SYDVKM. This CDR3 is 14 amino acids long.

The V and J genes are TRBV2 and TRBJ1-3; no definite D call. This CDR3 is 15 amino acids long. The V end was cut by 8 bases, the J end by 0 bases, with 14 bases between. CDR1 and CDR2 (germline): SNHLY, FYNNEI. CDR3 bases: TGTGCCAGCGGTTCAACATCCACCTCTGGAAACACCATATATTTT. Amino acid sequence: CASGSTSTSGNTIYF.

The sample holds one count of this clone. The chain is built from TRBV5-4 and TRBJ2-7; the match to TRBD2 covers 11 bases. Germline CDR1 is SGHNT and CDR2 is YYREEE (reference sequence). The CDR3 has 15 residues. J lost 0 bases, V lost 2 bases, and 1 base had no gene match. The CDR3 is CASSLLAGASYEQYF. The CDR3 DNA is TGTGCCAGCAGCTTACTAGCGGGAGCCTCCTACGAGCAGTACTTC.

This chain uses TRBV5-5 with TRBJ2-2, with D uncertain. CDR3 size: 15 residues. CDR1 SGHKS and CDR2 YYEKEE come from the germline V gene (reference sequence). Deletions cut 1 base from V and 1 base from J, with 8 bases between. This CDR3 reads CASSLFVLNTGELFF. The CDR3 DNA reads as TGTGCCAGCAGCTTGTTTGTACTGAACACCGGGGAGCTGTTTTTT.

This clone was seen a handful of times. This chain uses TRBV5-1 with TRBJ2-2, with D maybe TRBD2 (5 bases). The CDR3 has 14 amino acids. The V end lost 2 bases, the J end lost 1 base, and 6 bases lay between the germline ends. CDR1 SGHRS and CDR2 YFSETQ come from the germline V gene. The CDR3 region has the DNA TGCGCCAGCAGCTTTCGGGAGAACACCGGGGAGCTGTTTTTT. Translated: CASSFRENTGELFF.

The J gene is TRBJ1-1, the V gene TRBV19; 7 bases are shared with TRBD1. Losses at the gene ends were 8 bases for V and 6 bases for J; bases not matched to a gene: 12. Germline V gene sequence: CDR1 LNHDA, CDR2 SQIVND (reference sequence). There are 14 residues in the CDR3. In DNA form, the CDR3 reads TGTGCCAGTCGACAGGGTATCTCTGGTCCTGAAGCTTTCTTT. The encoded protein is CASRQGISGPEAFF.

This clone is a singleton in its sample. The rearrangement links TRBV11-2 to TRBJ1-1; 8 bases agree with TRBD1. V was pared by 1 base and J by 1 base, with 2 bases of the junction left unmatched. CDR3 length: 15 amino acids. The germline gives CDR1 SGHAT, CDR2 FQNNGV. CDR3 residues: CASSLGQGWNTEAFF. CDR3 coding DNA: TGTGCCAGCAGCTTAGGACAGGGGTGGAACACTGAAGCTTTCTTT.